The clone carrying this T cell receptor beta chain was detected once. What it binds is unknown. The sample is drawn from a study of Ad26.COV2.S vaccination and SARS-CoV-2 variants. Points from the study as a whole: There was reportedly substantial breadth in spike-specific CD8+ and CD4+ T cell responses after vaccination. Non-spike TCR breadth was similar in vaccine and placebo recipients.

As to treatment: some 19 received Ad26.COV2.S at low or high dose, single or two shots; about 5 received placebo; per-sample allocation not given. Samples were taken on day 63 after the first vaccine or placebo injection. Recruitment in Boston yielded a donor of adult age, 18-55 years. CDR1 LNHDA and CDR2 SQIVND come from the germline V gene (reference sequence). V gave up 5 bases and J gave up 11 bases, with 9 bases separating them. The CDR3 consists of 10 residues. Assay: immunoSEQ multiplex PCR; the TCRdb copy retains only in-frame clones and omits some. The repertoire holds 400,000 to 500,000 clones, with roughly 87% as singletons.

This chain connects TRBV19 to TRBJ1-1, with no clear D. This receptor was identified in a person between 18 and 59 years old who received the Ad26.COV2.S COVID-19 vaccine or a placebo. Sequences were derived from peripheral blood, sampled in a trial of Ad26.COV2.S vaccine versus placebo. The CDR3 region is CASSDGRAFF. CDR3 DNA: TGTGCCAGTAGTGATGGTCGGGCTTTCTTT. The whole variable domain, remainder taken from reference TRBV19 and TRBJ1-1, is DGGITQSPKYLFRKEGQNVTLSCEQNLNHDAMYWYRQDPGQGLRLIYYSQIVNDFQKGDIAEGYSVSREKKESFPLTVTSAQKNPTAFYLCASSDGRAFFGQGTRLTVV.